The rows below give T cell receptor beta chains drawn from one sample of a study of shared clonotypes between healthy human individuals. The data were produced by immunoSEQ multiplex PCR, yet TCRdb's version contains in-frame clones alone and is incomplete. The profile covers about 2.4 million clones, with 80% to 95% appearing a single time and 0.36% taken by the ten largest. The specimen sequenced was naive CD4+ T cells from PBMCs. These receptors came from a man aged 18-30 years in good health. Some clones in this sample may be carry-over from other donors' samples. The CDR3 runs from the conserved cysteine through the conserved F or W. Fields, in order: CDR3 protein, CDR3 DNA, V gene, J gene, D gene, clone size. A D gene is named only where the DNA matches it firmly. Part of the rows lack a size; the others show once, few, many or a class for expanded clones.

CDR3aa: CASSRWRDTQYF
CDR3nt: TGTGCCAGCAGTCGGTGGAGGGATACGCAGTATTTT
v_gene: TRBV28
j_gene: TRBJ2-3
d_gene: NA
abundance: NA

CDR3aa: CASSPRGGREAFF
CDR3nt: TGTGCCAGCAGTCCCCGAGGGGGTCGGGAAGCTTTCTTT
v_gene: TRBV28
j_gene: TRBJ1-1
d_gene: NA
abundance: few

CDR3aa: CASSLAVGGNEQFF
CDR3nt: TGCGCCAGCAGCCTCGCGGTAGGGGGTAATGAGCAGTTCTTC
v_gene: TRBV5-1
j_gene: TRBJ2-1
d_gene: NA
abundance: NA

CDR3aa: CASSLASGTSGRYNEQFF
CDR3nt: TGCGCCAGCAGCTTGGCCTCCGGGACTAGCGGGCGCTACAATGAGCAGTTCTTC
v_gene: TRBV5-1
j_gene: TRBJ2-1
d_gene: TRBD2
abundance: NA

CDR3aa: CASNLGQAHYEQYF
CDR3nt: TGTGCCAGCAATCTAGGACAGGCCCACTACGAGCAGTACTTC
v_gene: TRBV28
j_gene: TRBJ2-7
d_gene: TRBD1
abundance: once

CDR3aa: CASRDGGAGTGELFF
CDR3nt: TGTGCCAGCAGAGACGGGGGCGCGGGCACCGGGGAGCTGTTTTTT
v_gene: TRBV28
j_gene: TRBJ2-2
d_gene: NA
abundance: NA

CDR3aa: CASSPATGALRNGYTF
CDR3nt: TGTGCCAGCTCACCTGCCACAGGGGCCCTGAGGAATGGCTACACCTTC
v_gene: TRBV18
j_gene: TRBJ1-2
d_gene: TRBD1
abundance: NA

CDR3aa: CASSPRDSPYQPQHF
CDR3nt: TGTGCCAGCAGTCCTCGGGACAGCCCTTATCAGCCCCAGCATTTT
v_gene: TRBV27
j_gene: TRBJ1-5
d_gene: TRBD1
abundance: NA

CDR3aa: CSVVPGQGNYNEQFF
CDR3nt: TGCAGCGTGGTCCCGGGACAGGGGAATTACAATGAGCAGTTCTTC
v_gene: TRBV29-1
j_gene: TRBJ2-1
d_gene: TRBD1
abundance: NA

CDR3aa: CASSPYQQISYEQYF
CDR3nt: TGTGCCAGTAGTCCGTACCAACAGATTTCCTACGAGCAGTACTTC
v_gene: TRBV19
j_gene: TRBJ2-7
d_gene: NA
abundance: NA

CDR3aa: CASSYPGRSEQYF
CDR3nt: TGTGCCAGCAGTTACCCTGGACGTTCCGAGCAGTACTTC
v_gene: TRBV6-5
j_gene: TRBJ2-7
d_gene: NA
abundance: once

CDR3aa: CSAPPQNIQYF
CDR3nt: TGCAGTGCCCCCCCCCAAAACATTCAGTACTTC
v_gene: TRBV20-1
j_gene: TRBJ2-4
d_gene: NA
abundance: NA

CDR3aa: CASSLRGLGLAGKQFF
CDR3nt: TGTGCCAGCAGCTTGAGGGGGTTGGGACTAGCGGGCAAGCAGTTCTTC
v_gene: TRBV9
j_gene: TRBJ2-1
d_gene: TRBD2
abundance: NA

CDR3aa: CASSLQAAASYEQYF
CDR3nt: TGTGCCAGCAGCCTACAGGCAGCAGCTTCCTACGAGCAGTACTTC
v_gene: TRBV7-7
j_gene: TRBJ2-7
d_gene: NA
abundance: few

CDR3aa: CASWGFRDLHGYTF
CDR3nt: TGTGCCAGCTGGGGGTTTAGGGACCTCCATGGCTACACCTTC
v_gene: TRBV7-2
j_gene: TRBJ1-2
d_gene: NA
abundance: NA

CDR3aa: CASSFRNTEAFF
CDR3nt: TGTGCCAGCAGCTTCCGGAACACTGAAGCTTTCTTT
v_gene: TRBV7-9
j_gene: TRBJ1-1
d_gene: NA
abundance: NA